Below, 32 T cell receptor beta chains from the same sample are listed, as sequenced in a study of blood T cell repertoires in COVID-19 (dated by TCRdb to 2020 to 2021). The library relied on the immunoSEQ multiplex PCR assay. TCRdb mirrors the immuneACCESS table, restricted to in-frame sequences. Some clones are absent from its copies; in checked studies, under half trace to an unresolved V gene, and the reason for the others is unknown. This sample gives 250,000 to 350,000 clones in total; almost 90% of them show up just once. The top ten clones comprise 1.7% of the sample. Sequencing used PBMCs or T cells enriched from blood (not recorded which). Receptor source: a woman aged 18-29 years with acute COVID-19.

This clone was observed once. V is TRBV5-1 and J is TRBJ1-2; perhaps TRBD1 as D (6 bases). The germline V gene has CDR1 SGHRS and CDR2 YFSETQ. The CDR3 has 14 amino acids. V was trimmed by 3 bases and J by 0 bases, leaving 9 bases between them. The CDR3 nucleotides are TGCGCCAGCAGCTCCGGGACAACTAACTATGGCTACACCTTC. Protein sequence: CASSSGTTNYGYTF.

This chain joins TRBV19 and TRBJ2-5, with D perhaps TRBD1 (6 bases). Germline CDR1 reads LNHDA; CDR2 reads SQIVND (reference sequence). The CDR3 runs to 14 residues. Deletions cut 4 bases from V and 2 bases from J, with 11 bases between. In nucleotides, the CDR3 is TGTGCCAGTAGTACCGGGACATCTCAAGAGACCCAGTACTTC. It yields the protein CASSTGTSQETQYF.

CDR3 bases: TGTGCCAGCAGCTCGGATGGTAGCGGGAAGGTCGAGCAGTACTTC. Translation gives CASSSDGSGKVEQYF. This rearrangement joins TRBV7-8 to TRBJ2-7; the match to TRBD2 covers 8 bases. Trimming at V came to 4 bases and at J to 6 bases, leaving 11 bases not matched to a gene. The CDR3 runs to 15 residues. Germline V gene sequence: CDR1 SGHVS, CDR2 FQNEAQ.

The chain is built from TRBV5-4 and TRBJ2-2; tentatively, D is TRBD1 (6 bases). CDR1 is SGHNT and CDR2 is YYREEE in the germline V gene (reference sequence). The CDR3 runs to 13 residues. V lost 4 bases and J lost 5, with 9 bases in between. Written as DNA, the CDR3 is TGTGCCAGCAGCCCTGGACAGACCGGGGAGCTGTTTTTT. Protein sequence: CASSPGQTGELFF.

The chain is built from TRBV5-4 and TRBJ2-5; tentatively, D is TRBD1 (6 bases). Trimming took 4 bases from V and 1 from J, leaving 14 bases between them. The germline gives CDR1 SGHNT, CDR2 YYREEE (reference sequence). This CDR3 is 15 amino acids long. The DNA for the CDR3 is TGTGCCAGCAGCAGAACGCCGGACAGCCAAGAGACCCAGTACTTC. Protein product: CASSRTPDSQETQYF.

This chain connects TRBV30 to TRBJ2-1; possible D gene TRBD2, 6 bases. In germline, CDR1 is GTSNPN, CDR2 SVGIG (reference sequence). The CDR3 runs 15 residues. Trimming took off 3 bases at V and 0 bases at J, with 12 bases between the two ends. The CDR3 DNA sequence: TGTGCCTGGAGAAGGCCCGGGGGCTCCTACAATGAGCAGTTCTTC. Translation gives CAWRRPGGSYNEQFF.

The V and J genes are TRBV4-1 and TRBJ1-1; 8 bases line up with TRBD1. Germline CDR1 is MGHRA and CDR2 is YSYEKL. The CDR3 is 15 amino acids. J lost 1 base, V lost 0 bases, and 1 base had no gene match. DNA for the CDR3: TGCGCCAGCAGCCAAGAGGGACAGGCGAACACTGAAGCTTTCTTT. Translation gives CASSQEGQANTEAFF.

The chain couples TRBV7-8 to TRBJ2-3, with a possible D match to TRBD2 (6 bases). The CDR3 contains 14 residues. Trimming took 4 bases from V and 6 from J, leaving 14 bases between them. Germline-derived CDR1 and CDR2 are SGHVS and FQNEAQ. The CDR3 region has the DNA TGTGCCAGCAGCTCCACCGGGAGCCCCGATACGCAGTATTTT. Translated, it gives CASSSTGSPDTQYF.

The gene calls are TRBV2 and TRBJ1-1, with 8 positions matching TRBD1. The CDR3 totals 13 residues. The V gene end was trimmed by 7 bases and the J gene end by 3 bases; junction bases not matched to a gene: 4. Germline V CDR1 and CDR2: SNHLY, FYNNEI. CDR3 sequence reads: CASKGTGDTEAFF. In DNA, the CDR3 is TGTGCCAGCAAGGGGACAGGCGACACTGAAGCTTTCTTT.

The chain is built from TRBV5-8 and TRBJ2-1; D is possibly TRBD2 (5 bases). This CDR3 contains 12 residues. Trimming left V 4 bases short and J 13 bases short, with 15 bases between. The germline V gene encodes CDR1 SGHTS and CDR2 YDEGEE. CDR3 sequence reads: CASSARTVSQFF. In DNA form, the CDR3 reads TGTGCCAGCAGCGCACGGACTGTAAGCCAGTTCTTC.

The V gene is TRBV28, the J gene TRBJ2-7; 8 positions match TRBD1. This CDR3 region has 14 residues. The V gene's germline CDR1 is MDHEN and CDR2 SYDVKM. Trimming took 6 bases from V and 0 from J; bases not matched to a gene: 4. The CDR3 sequence: CASSSGTGSYEQYF. CDR3 DNA sequence: TGTGCCAGCAGCTCGGGGACAGGCTCCTACGAGCAGTACTTC. Full variable domain (outside the CDR3, taken from reference TRBV28 and TRBJ2-7): DVKVTQSSRYLVKRTGEKVFLECVQDMDHENMFWYRQDPGLGLRLIYFSYDVKMKEKGDIPEGYSVSREKKERFSLILESASTNQTSMYLCASSSGTGSYEQYFGPGTRLTVT.

The chain combines TRBV3-1 (or the pseudogene TRBV3-2) with TRBJ2-7, with D tentatively TRBD2 (6 bases). The V gene lost 4 bases and the J gene lost 3 bases, with 16 bases spanning the gap. The germline V gene encodes CDR1 LGHDT and CDR2 YNNKEL (reference sequence). The length of the CDR3 is 15 residues. CDR3: CASSPRASANYEQYF. In DNA, the CDR3 is TGTGCCAGCAGCCCCCGGGCTAGCGCGAACTACGAGCAGTACTTC.

This chain connects TRBV18 to TRBJ2-7; unclear D gene. Germline V gene sequence: CDR1 KGHSH, CDR2 LQKENI. The CDR3 consists of 14 residues. V was pared by 1 base and J by 3 bases, with 10 bases between. The CDR3 DNA sequence: TGTGCCAGCTCACCACGTGGTACAGACTACGAGCAGTACTTC. Translation gives CASSPRGTDYEQYF. The variable domain in full, completed from reference TRBV18 and TRBJ2-7, reads NAGVMQNPRHLVRRRGQEARLRCSPMKGHSHVYWYRQLPEEGLKFMVYLQKENIIDESGMPKERFSAEFPKEGPSILRIQQVVRGDSAAYFCASSPRGTDYEQYFGPGTRLTVT.

This chain uses TRBV7-9 with TRBJ1-4, with D hard to call. CDR1 SEHNR and CDR2 FQNEAQ come from the germline V gene (reference sequence). The V and J ends lost 2 bases and 5 bases respectively, with 12 bases between them. This CDR3 spans 15 amino acids. The CDR3 protein is CASSLSGRWNEKLFF. The CDR3 DNA follows: TGTGCCAGCAGCTTATCAGGCAGATGGAATGAAAAACTGTTTTTT.

This sequence joins TRBV18 and TRBJ2-1, with TRBD2 matching 8 bases. Trimming removed 4 bases from V and 9 bases from J; junction bases left unmatched: 8. The CDR3 is 14 residues long. Germline values: CDR1 KGHSH, CDR2 LQKENI. CDR3 DNA sequence: TGTGCCAGCTCACACCAAGCGGGAGTTTTTGAGCAGTTCTTC. This codes for CASSHQAGVFEQFF.

V is TRBV10-3 and J is TRBJ1-6; the D is unclear. The CDR3 consists of 14 residues. The germline V and J ends were trimmed by 2 bases and 10 bases, with 12 bases remaining between them. Germline V lookup: CDR1 ENHRY, CDR2 SYGVKD. Here the CDR3 reads CAISEGRVWSPLHF. The DNA for the CDR3 is TGTGCCATCAGTGAGGGGAGGGTGTGGTCACCCCTCCACTTT.

This rearrangement joins TRBV28 to TRBJ1-1; perhaps TRBD1 as D (5 bases). V lost 7 bases and J lost 1, with 10 bases in between. The CDR3 covers 13 residues. Per germline, CDR1 MDHEN and CDR2 SYDVKM. As DNA, the CDR3 is TGTGCCAGCACCCCGGGGGGGAACACTGAAGCTTTCTTT. As protein: CASTPGGNTEAFF.

The chain recombines TRBV4-2 with TRBJ2-3, with 11 bases matching TRBD1. Germline V CDR1 and CDR2: LGHNA, YNFKEQ. V was clipped by 1 base and J by 1 base; unmatched bases: 1. This CDR3 is 16 amino acids long. CDR3 sequence (DNA): TGTGCCAGCAGCCAAGCGGGACAGGGGGGCACAGATACGCAGTATTTT. This encodes CASSQAGQGGTDTQYF.

J is TRBJ1-1 and V is TRBV19; TRBD1 is a possible D gene (5 bases). Per the germline V gene, CDR1 is LNHDA and CDR2 is SQIVND (reference sequence). Between the trimmed V and J ends, which lost 7 bases and 3 bases, there was a span of 24 bases. The CDR3 is made up of 17 amino acids. CDR3 nucleotides: TGTGCCAGTATCTTGGGGCACACATCCCCATGGGACACTGAAGCTTTCTTT. The encoded protein is CASILGHTSPWDTEAFF.

V usage is TRBV4-1 and J usage is TRBJ2-1; D perhaps matches TRBD2 (6 bases). The germline gives CDR1 MGHRA, CDR2 YSYEKL. Between the trimmed V and J ends, which lost 2 bases and 3 bases, there was a span of 20 bases. The length of the CDR3 is 18 residues. The CDR3 loop is CASSQLTNLAKVYNEQFF. CDR3 in DNA: TGCGCCAGCAGCCAACTTACTAATCTAGCGAAAGTCTACAATGAGCAGTTCTTC.

The chain carries TRBV5-6 and TRBJ2-3, with D possibly matching TRBD1 (6 bases). Germline V gene data show CDR1 as SGHDT and CDR2 as YYEEEE. The germline V and J ends were trimmed by 5 bases and 3 bases, with 16 bases remaining between them. The CDR3 is 15 amino acids. CDR3 sequence (DNA): TGTGCCAGCAGACCTACAGGGCTTAGGACAGATACGCAGTATTTT. Protein product: CASRPTGLRTDTQYF.

In this sample, this clone turned up once. The genes are TRBV7-6 and TRBJ2-2, with TRBD2 matching 11 bases. The CDR3 has 17 residues. The germline gives CDR1 SGHVS, CDR2 FNYEAQ. V shed 0 bases and J 6 bases; nucleotides not matched to a gene: 6. CDR3 DNA: TGTGCCAGCAGCTTAGCGGTAGCGGGAGGGCCAGCCGGGGAGCTGTTTTTT. Protein sequence: CASSLAVAGGPAGELFF.

V gene TRBV7-9 combines with J gene TRBJ1-4; D is unresolved. V lost 5 bases and J 5 bases, leaving 15 bases between the germline ends. In germline, CDR1 is SEHNR, CDR2 FQNEAQ (reference sequence). The CDR3 runs 15 residues. The CDR3 nucleotides are TGTGCCAGCAGCCGAGAGGGCTCCCTAAATGAAAAACTGTTTTTT. Amino acid sequence: CASSREGSLNEKLFF.

The CDR3 reads CASSQGLAGGPTDTQYF. DNA for the CDR3: TGCGCCAGCAGCCAAGGACTAGCGGGAGGCCCCACAGATACGCAGTATTTT. This sequence joins TRBV4-3 and TRBJ2-3; TRBD2 matches 13 bases. Germline V gene data show CDR1 as LGHNA and CDR2 as YSLEER. The CDR3 has 17 residues. Trimming cost V 1 base and J 2 bases; bases outside gene matches: 3.

The V call is TRBV7-2, the J call TRBJ2-7; 7 bases align to TRBD2. This CDR3 region has 16 residues. Trimming cost V 3 bases and J 4 bases; bases outside gene matches: 12. Germline-derived CDR1 and CDR2 are SGHTA and FQGNSA. The CDR3 coding sequence is TGTGCCAGCAGCTTCGGCGGGAGCAGAAACCGATACGAGCAGTACTTC. This translates into CASSFGGSRNRYEQYF.

This sequence joins TRBV6-5 and TRBJ1-5, with 9 bases fitting TRBD1. The ends lost 8 bases at V and 6 bases at J; junction bases unmatched: 5. CDR3 length: 13 amino acids. Germline V gene data show CDR1 as MNHEY and CDR2 as SVGAGI. This CDR3 reads CASSDRGIQPQHF. The CDR3 DNA is TGTGCCAGCTCGGACAGGGGAATTCAGCCCCAGCATTTT.

The gene calls are TRBV30 and TRBJ2-1, with D perhaps TRBD1 (6 bases). The length of the CDR3 is 13 residues. CDR1 and CDR2 (germline): GTSNPN, SVGIG (reference sequence). Deletions cut 0 bases from V and 5 bases from J, with 8 bases between. The CDR3 nucleotides read TGTGCCTGGAGTGTAACAGGGAACAATGAGCAGTTCTTC. As protein: CAWSVTGNNEQFF.

V usage is TRBV7-6 and J usage is TRBJ1-4, with D uncertain. V was trimmed by 1 base and J by 4 bases, leaving 10 bases between them. This CDR3 contains 15 residues. Germline V gives CDR1 SGHVS, CDR2 FNYEAQ. CDR3 bases: TGTGCCAGCAGCTTAGTAGCCGGCGTTAATGAAAAACTGTTTTTT. As protein: CASSLVAGVNEKLFF.

The count of this clone is one. The rearrangement uses TRBV13 and TRBJ2-1; a weak D match, TRBD2 (6 bases). The CDR3 runs to 16 residues. Between the trimmed V and J ends, which lost 4 bases and 0 bases, there was a span of 13 bases. Per germline, CDR1 PRHDT and CDR2 FYEKMQ (reference sequence). Here the CDR3 DNA reads TGTGCCAGCAGCTCTCGGGACTTCATCTCCTACAATGAGCAGTTCTTC. As protein: CASSSRDFISYNEQFF.

The gene calls are TRBV12-5 and TRBJ2-1; 9 bases agree with TRBD1. The CDR3 runs to 17 residues. CDR1 LGHNT and CDR2 FRNRAP come from the germline V gene. V lost 7 bases, J lost 5 bases, and 15 bases stayed unmatched. CDR3 loop: CASVLLLTGGRDNEQFF. For the CDR3, the DNA is TGTGCTAGTGTTCTCCTACTGACAGGGGGTAGGGACAATGAGCAGTTCTTC.

Points on this clone: Here the CDR3 omits its conserved ending phenylalanine or tryptophan, so a read error is the likely source. The DNA is left out, because the CDR3 cannot be placed on it with certainty; the CDR3 is given as TCRdb lists it. This chain links TRBV20-1 with TRBJ1-3; the D call of TRBD1 is as the table states it, not checked on the DNA. Ends included, the CDR3 has 8 residues. Germline-derived CDR1 and CDR2 are DFQATT and SNEGSKA (reference sequence). The CDR3 loop reads CSAPRGQD.

This clone has only one observation. The V gene is TRBV28, the J gene TRBJ2-5; 8 positions match TRBD1. The ends lost 3 bases at V and 12 bases at J; junction bases unmatched: 3. The CDR3 is 11 amino acids. The germline CDR1 and CDR2 sequences are MDHEN and SYDVKM. In DNA form, the CDR3 reads TGTGCCAGCAGTTTTATGGACAGGGAGTACTTC. Translation: CASSFMDREYF.